Listed below are T cell receptor beta chains from one sample, sequenced in a study of CD8 T cells in ankylosing spondylitis. TCRdb re-called the 5' RACE reads with MiXCR, one entry per CDR3 protein. This table has about 220,000 distinct CDR3 sequences, roughly 18% appearing once. Sequencing was performed on blood, either unsorted or a sorted T cell fraction (not recorded which). These receptors all come from a male donor with ankylosing spondylitis. CDR3s include the opening cysteine and the closing phenylalanine or tryptophan. Each record gives: V gene, D gene, J gene, clone size, CDR3 DNA, CDR3 protein. A D gene is named only where the DNA matches it firmly. Clone size is given for some rows only: seen once, a few or many times, or a class if the clone is expanded.

v_gene: TRBV12-3/TRBV12-4; d_gene: TRBD1; j_gene: TRBJ2-1; abundance: few; CDR3nt: TGTGCCAGCAGTCCGGGACAGGGGGCGACTGAGCAGTTCTTC; CDR3aa: CASSPGQGATEQFF
v_gene: TRBV5-1; d_gene: TRBD2; j_gene: TRBJ2-1; abundance: many; CDR3nt: TGCGCCAGCAGCTTGGTGGAACTAGCGGGGGGAGGGCAGTTCTTC; CDR3aa: CASSLVELAGGGQFF
v_gene: TRBV7-9; d_gene: NA; j_gene: TRBJ1-2; abundance: NA; CDR3nt: TGTGCCAGCAGCTTAGGGACCTCCTACGAAAACTATGGCTACACCTTC; CDR3aa: CASSLGTSYENYGYTF
v_gene: TRBV24-1; d_gene: TRBD2; j_gene: TRBJ2-1; abundance: few; CDR3nt: TGTGCCACCAGTGATTTGAGCGGGAGTACCTCCGAGCAGTTCTTC; CDR3aa: CATSDLSGSTSEQFF
v_gene: TRBV2; d_gene: TRBD2; j_gene: TRBJ2-7; abundance: NA; CDR3nt: TGTGCCAGCAGTCATAGCGGGGGGCCCACCTACGAGCAGTACTTC; CDR3aa: CASSHSGGPTYEQYF
v_gene: TRBV6-5; d_gene: TRBD2; j_gene: TRBJ2-1; abundance: NA; CDR3nt: TGTGCCAGCAGTTACAGTCTCGGACTAGAACATGAGCAGTTCTTC; CDR3aa: CASSYSLGLEHEQFF
v_gene: TRBV12-3/TRBV12-4; d_gene: NA; j_gene: TRBJ2-1; abundance: NA; CDR3nt: TGTGCCAGCAGTTTAAATAACAGGGTCAATGAGCAGTTCTTC; CDR3aa: CASSLNNRVNEQFF
v_gene: TRBV5-1; d_gene: NA; j_gene: TRBJ2-2; abundance: few; CDR3nt: TGCGCCAGCAGCCCGTCCGACCGGGAGCTGTTTTTT; CDR3aa: CASSPSDRELFF
v_gene: TRBV4-1; d_gene: NA; j_gene: TRBJ2-6; abundance: few; CDR3nt: TGCGCCAGCAGCCAAGATGTGCTTCACGTACAGGGATTCTCTGGGGCCAACGTCCTGACTTTC; CDR3aa: CASSQDVLHVQGFSGANVLTF
v_gene: TRBV3-1; d_gene: TRBD2; j_gene: TRBJ2-3; abundance: few; CDR3nt: TGTGCCAGCAGCGGACTAGCGGGGGGCACAGATACGCAGTATTTT; CDR3aa: CASSGLAGGTDTQYF
v_gene: TRBV20-1; d_gene: TRBD2; j_gene: TRBJ2-2; abundance: few; CDR3nt: TGCAGTGCTGCACGACTAGCGGGAGGCATCGGGGAGCTGTTTTTT; CDR3aa: CSAARLAGGIGELFF
v_gene: TRBV12-3/TRBV12-4; d_gene: NA; j_gene: TRBJ1-1; abundance: NA; CDR3nt: TGTGCCAGCAGTTTAGTTCTTCCCGGGGCGGAAGCTTTCTTT; CDR3aa: CASSLVLPGAEAFF
v_gene: TRBV28; d_gene: TRBD2; j_gene: TRBJ2-1; abundance: NA; CDR3nt: TGTGCCAGCAGCCCACTAGCGGGAGTAACTGAGCAGTTCTTC; CDR3aa: CASSPLAGVTEQFF
v_gene: TRBV7-6; d_gene: TRBD2; j_gene: TRBJ2-3; abundance: NA; CDR3nt: TGTGCCAGCAGCTTAGCCTCTAGCGGGAGTCGCACAGATACGCAGTATTTT; CDR3aa: CASSLASSGSRTDTQYF
v_gene: TRBV7-9; d_gene: NA; j_gene: TRBJ2-3; abundance: NA; CDR3nt: TGTGCCAGCAGCTCCCCGACTAGGGATACGCAGTATTTT; CDR3aa: CASSSPTRDTQYF
v_gene: TRBV5-1; d_gene: TRBD2; j_gene: TRBJ2-1; abundance: NA; CDR3nt: TGCGCCAGCAGCTTGGATAGCGGGGGGGAGCAGTTCTTC; CDR3aa: CASSLDSGGEQFF
v_gene: TRBV30; d_gene: NA; j_gene: TRBJ2-7; abundance: NA; CDR3nt: TGTGCCTGGAGGGGGATTTTGTACGAGCAGTACTTC; CDR3aa: CAWRGILYEQYF
v_gene: TRBV9; d_gene: NA; j_gene: TRBJ1-3; abundance: NA; CDR3nt: TGTGCCAGCAGCCCCGCTGGGAACACCATATATTTT; CDR3aa: CASSPAGNTIYF
v_gene: TRBV20-1; d_gene: NA; j_gene: TRBJ2-1; abundance: NA; CDR3nt: TGCAGTGCTAGAGATCTTGAGGGGGGCGATGAGCAGTTCTTC; CDR3aa: CSARDLEGGDEQFF
v_gene: TRBV7-6; d_gene: NA; j_gene: TRBJ2-7; abundance: NA; CDR3nt: TGTGCCAGCAGCCCCACCGGGAAATGGCTGGAGCAGTACTTC; CDR3aa: CASSPTGKWLEQYF
v_gene: TRBV30; d_gene: TRBD1; j_gene: TRBJ2-1; abundance: NA; CDR3nt: TGTGCCTGGAGTGTACGAGGGGGCCCCGGCAATGAGCAGTTCTTC; CDR3aa: CAWSVRGGPGNEQFF
v_gene: TRBV7-9; d_gene: NA; j_gene: TRBJ2-3; abundance: NA; CDR3nt: TGTGCCAGCAGCTCGCAAGATACGCAGTATTTT; CDR3aa: CASSSQDTQYF
v_gene: TRBV10-3; d_gene: NA; j_gene: TRBJ2-7; abundance: NA; CDR3nt: TGTGCCATCAGTGGAGAGGACATTATCGCCACATACGAGCAGTACTTC; CDR3aa: CAISGEDIIATYEQYF
v_gene: TRBV27; d_gene: TRBD1; j_gene: TRBJ1-5; abundance: many; CDR3nt: TGTGCCAGCAGTTCCCGGGGGACAGGGGTGTTCGGCAATCAGCCCCAGCATTTT; CDR3aa: CASSSRGTGVFGNQPQHF
v_gene: TRBV27; d_gene: NA; j_gene: TRBJ1-2; abundance: NA; CDR3nt: TGTGCCAGCAGTTTAAGGGGGGCTTATGGCTACACCTTC; CDR3aa: CASSLRGAYGYTF
v_gene: TRBV12-3/TRBV12-4; d_gene: NA; j_gene: TRBJ2-1; abundance: NA; CDR3nt: TGTGCCAGCAGGAGGACTTCCACCTACAATGAGCAGTTCTTC; CDR3aa: CASRRTSTYNEQFF
v_gene: TRBV5-1; d_gene: NA; j_gene: TRBJ2-1; abundance: few; CDR3nt: TGCGCCAGCAGCTTCATGGGGTATGAGCAGTTCTTC; CDR3aa: CASSFMGYEQFF
v_gene: TRBV28; d_gene: NA; j_gene: TRBJ2-3; abundance: few; CDR3nt: TGTGCCAGCAGTTTAAGCGCCCGTGGGACGCAGTATTTT; CDR3aa: CASSLSARGTQYF
v_gene: TRBV5-1; d_gene: TRBD2; j_gene: TRBJ2-1; abundance: few; CDR3nt: TGCGCCAGCAGCCCGGGACTAGCGGGAGGGTCAGACAATGAGCAGTTCTTC; CDR3aa: CASSPGLAGGSDNEQFF